Given below is one T cell receptor (beta chain) in context. Trimming shortened V by 4 bases and J by 11 bases, and 17 bases separated the two germline ends. CDR3 length equals 13 residues. Germline V CDR1 and CDR2: SEHNR, FQNEAQ (reference sequence). This entry is derived from a study of blood T cell repertoires in COVID-19. Study-level information: Researchers got acute and convalescent COVID-19 samples from the United States, Italy and Spain.

Method: immunoSEQ multiplex PCR; TCRdb's copy keeps in-frame clones and lacks some. The sample lists about 280,000 clones; 88% were seen once. The chain recombines TRBV7-9 with TRBJ1-2, with D possibly being TRBD1 (6 bases). The clonotype comes from a young man with active or convalescent COVID-19. Sequencing used peripheral blood. The CDR3 protein is CASSSHNRERYTF. CDR3 in DNA: TGTGCCAGCAGCTCCCATAACAGGGAAAGGTACACCTTC.